This TCR beta chain originates from a study of control samples from healthy donors and cancer patients. Assay: immunoSEQ multiplex PCR; the TCRdb copy retains only in-frame clones and omits some. The table lists nearly 200,000 clones, about 91% of them singletons. The V end was cut by 8 bases, the J end by 2 bases, with 10 bases between. CDR3 length: 12 amino acids. CDR1 is MNHEY and CDR2 is SVGAGI in the germline V gene. The TCR originated in a man younger than 40 in good health. The sequencing sample was made of blood. V is TRBV6-5 and J is TRBJ2-7, with D perhaps matching TRBD2 (5 bases). CDR3 sequence reads: CASRDFAYEQYF. The CDR3 DNA sequence: TGTGCCAGCCGGGATTTCGCCTACGAGCAGTACTTC.